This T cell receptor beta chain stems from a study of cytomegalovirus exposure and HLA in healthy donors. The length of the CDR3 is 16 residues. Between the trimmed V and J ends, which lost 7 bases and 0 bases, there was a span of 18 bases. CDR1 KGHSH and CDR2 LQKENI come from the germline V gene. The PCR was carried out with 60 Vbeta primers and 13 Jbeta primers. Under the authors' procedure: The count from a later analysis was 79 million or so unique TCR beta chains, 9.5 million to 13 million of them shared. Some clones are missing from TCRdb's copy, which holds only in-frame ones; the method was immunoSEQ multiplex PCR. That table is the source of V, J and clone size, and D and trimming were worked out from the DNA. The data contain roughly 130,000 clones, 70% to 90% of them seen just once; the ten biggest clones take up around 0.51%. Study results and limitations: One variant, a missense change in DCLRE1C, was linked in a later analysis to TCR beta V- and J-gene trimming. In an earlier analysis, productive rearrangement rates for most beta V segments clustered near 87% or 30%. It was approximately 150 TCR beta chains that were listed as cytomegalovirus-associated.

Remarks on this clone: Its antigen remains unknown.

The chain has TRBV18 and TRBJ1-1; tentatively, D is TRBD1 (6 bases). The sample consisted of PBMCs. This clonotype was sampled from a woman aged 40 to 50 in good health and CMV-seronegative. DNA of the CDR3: TGTGCCAGCTTACGATTCCAGGGGCCCATGAACACTGAAGCTTTCTTT. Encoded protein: CASLRFQGPMNTEAFF.